The clone carrying this T cell receptor (beta chain) was recorded a few times. The target antigen is unknown. Preparation of the TCRbeta library involved a method that used unique molecular identifiers. TCRdb analysed the PCR reads with MiXCR anew, one entry per CDR3 protein. The sample has about 980,000 distinct CDR3 sequences; 25% to 30% are singletons. The sample comes from a study of T-cell reconstitution after alpha-beta-depleted transplantation in children. Whole-study results and caveats: Hyperexpanded clones declined; after one year, newly produced T cells mostly supplied diversity. Several hundred expanded graft clones reportedly gave rise to the alpha-beta T cells present about two months after transplant. Surviving recipient T cells and intrathymic progenitors accounted for some patients' high TCRbeta diversity at day 60.

V dropped 11 bases and J dropped 2; count of bases not matched to a gene: 10. Germline V gives CDR1 MNHNS, CDR2 SASEGT. The CDR3 is 14 residues long. The receptor was derived from a boy under two years old who had a stem cell transplant for SCID, so the T cells may come from the graft donor. The chain has TRBV6-1 and TRBJ2-7; 9 bases match TRBD1. The specimen was PBMCs, mostly from graft donor cells, collected 360 days after TCRalphabeta/CD19-depleted stem cell transplant. In nucleotides, the CDR3 is TGTGCCGTTCGATCCGGGACAGGGCCCTACGAGCAGTACTTC. Its translation is CAVRSGTGPYEQYF.